Below, 22 T cell receptor beta chains from the same sample are listed, as sequenced in a study of blood T cell repertoires in COVID-19. Profiled with immunoSEQ multiplex PCR; TCRdb holds only in-frame clones, not every one. The table shows some 96,000 clones, with around four fifths occurring only once. The material sequenced was peripheral blood. The receptors were gathered from a man aged 65 to 79 with active or convalescent COVID-19.

Many counts were recorded for this clone. V gene TRBV24-1 combines with J gene TRBJ1-1; D perhaps matches TRBD1 (6 bases). V was trimmed by 5 bases and J by 7 bases, leaving 16 bases between them. Germline loops: CDR1 KGHDR, CDR2 SFDVKD. The CDR3 length is 14 residues. The CDR3: CATSGWGADSEAFF. The CDR3 DNA reads TGTGCCACCAGTGGCTGGGGTGCGGACAGTGAAGCTTTCTTT.

The chain couples TRBV30 to TRBJ2-5; the D gene is possibly TRBD1 (6 bases). The germline CDR1 and CDR2 sequences are GTSNPN and SVGIG (reference sequence). There are 13 residues in the CDR3. V lost 2 bases and J lost 7, with 14 bases in between. The CDR3 protein is CAWSTTGLGTQYF. Written as DNA, the CDR3 is TGTGCCTGGAGTACTACAGGGCTGGGGACCCAGTACTTC.

This clone was seen a handful of times. J is TRBJ2-7 and V is TRBV10-3; 8 bases line up with TRBD1. This CDR3 is built from 15 residues. V lost 4 bases to trimming and J lost 2 bases; unmatched junction nucleotides: 7. CDR1 is ENHRY, CDR2 SYGVKD, per germline. The DNA for the CDR3 is TGTGCCATCAGTGTCGCAGGACAGGGCCCCTACGAGCAGTACTTC. Its translation: CAISVAGQGPYEQYF.

This chain uses TRBV7-9 with TRBJ1-1, with TRBD1 identical over 7 bases. J lost 6 bases, V lost 6 bases, and 4 bases had no gene match. The CDR3 sequence is 12 residues long. The germline V gene encodes CDR1 SEHNR and CDR2 FQNEAQ (reference sequence). CDR3 sequence reads: CASRWTGSEAFF. DNA of the CDR3: TGTGCCAGCAGATGGACAGGTTCTGAAGCTTTCTTT.

The chain links TRBV2 to TRBJ1-6, with D tentatively TRBD1 (6 bases). The germline gives CDR1 SNHLY, CDR2 FYNNEI. The CDR3 runs 14 residues. The V and J ends lost 3 bases and 9 bases respectively, with 12 bases between them. The CDR3 bases are TGTGCCAGCAGTGAGGGGGCTCTGGGTTCACCCCTCCACTTT. Its translation: CASSEGALGSPLHF.

V and J are TRBV4-2 and TRBJ2-5; 9 bases map to TRBD1. V was clipped by 4 bases and J by 5 bases; unmatched bases: 17. This CDR3 region has 18 residues. The germline V gene has CDR1 LGHNA and CDR2 YNFKEQ. This chain's CDR3 is CASSPTLWDRAGWETQYF. CDR3 in DNA: TGTGCCAGCAGCCCCACGCTCTGGGACAGGGCGGGTTGGGAGACCCAGTACTTC.

This clone came up once. The rearrangement joins TRBV30 to TRBJ1-2; a possible D gene is TRBD1 (6 bases). V shed 4 bases and J shed 5 bases, with 11 bases lying between them. The germline V gene has CDR1 GTSNPN and CDR2 SVGIG (reference sequence). This CDR3 is built from 12 residues. CDR3 nucleotide sequence: TGTGCCTGGACCCCCACAGGGTATGGCTACACCTTC. Its translation is CAWTPTGYGYTF.

The chain combines TRBV9 with TRBJ2-7; D may be TRBD2 (5 bases). The germline V gene encodes CDR1 SGDLS and CDR2 YYNGEE. The CDR3 consists of 15 residues. Trimming cost V 3 bases and J 3 bases, with 16 bases left between them. CDR3 in DNA: TGTGCCAGCAGCGCAGGAACTAGTAGCATCTACGAGCAGTACTTC. As protein: CASSAGTSSIYEQYF.

The V and J genes are TRBV6-5 and TRBJ1-6; 9 nucleotides line up with TRBD1. Germline V lookup: CDR1 MNHEY, CDR2 SVGAGI. Unmatched junction bases numbered 2, after V lost 8 bases and J lost 3 bases. The CDR3 is 14 residues long. The CDR3 nucleotides are TGTGCCAGCCTGGGACAGGGCTATAATTCACCCCTCCACTTT. Translating gives CASLGQGYNSPLHF.

The chain carries TRBV25-1 and TRBJ2-2; D possibly corresponds to TRBD1 (6 bases). The V gene's germline CDR1 is MGHDK and CDR2 SYGVNS. The CDR3 totals 17 residues. Trimming removed 2 bases at V and 5 bases at J, with 18 bases between. The CDR3 DNA is TGTGCCAGCAGTGAAGCAACGGGACAAACCCTAACCGGGGAGCTGTTTTTT. It encodes CASSEATGQTLTGELFF. Supplemented by reference TRBV25-1 and TRBJ2-2, the full variable domain reads EADIYQTPRYLVIGTGKKITLECSQTMGHDKMYWYQQDPGMELHLIHYSYGVNSTEKGDLSSESTVSRIRTEHFPLTLESARPSHTSQYLCASSEATGQTLTGELFFGEGSRLTVL.

CDR3 sequence (DNA): TGTGCCAGCTCACCGCTGGATGGACAGTACTCTGAAGCTTTCTTT. It encodes CASSPLDGQYSEAFF. The rearrangement links TRBV18 to TRBJ1-1; D might be TRBD1 (6 bases). Trimming stripped 3 bases from V and 6 bases from J, with 17 bases between. Germline V CDR1 and CDR2: KGHSH, LQKENI. CDR3 length: 15 residues.

The genes are TRBV7-2 and TRBJ1-2, with 7 bases fitting TRBD1. Germline CDR1 is SGHTA and CDR2 is FQGNSA. Trimming at V came to 4 bases and at J to 7 bases, leaving 6 bases not matched to a gene. The length of the CDR3 is 13 residues. Written as DNA, the CDR3 is TGTGCCAGCAGCTCGACAGGGATTCTTGGCTACACCTTC. Translated, it gives CASSSTGILGYTF.

This chain links TRBV27 with TRBJ2-7, with 10 bases aligning to TRBD2. CDR3 length: 15 residues. The V and J ends lost 4 bases and 2 bases, in that order; junction bases with no gene match: 5. The germline V gene encodes CDR1 MNHEY and CDR2 SMNVEV (reference sequence). The CDR3 region is CASSSLSGRAYEQYF. CDR3 DNA sequence: TGTGCCAGCAGTTCCTTAAGCGGGAGGGCCTACGAGCAGTACTTC.

The V and J genes are TRBV11-2 and TRBJ2-5; 8 positions match TRBD1. Unmatched junction bases numbered 8, after V lost 1 base and J lost 7 bases. The CDR3 length is 15 residues. Germline loops: CDR1 SGHAT, CDR2 FQNNGV. CDR3 DNA: TGTGCCAGCAGCTTAGGGGACAGGAGGGGGATGACCCAGTACTTC. Translation gives CASSLGDRRGMTQYF. Based on the CDR3 plus reference TRBV11-2 and TRBJ2-5, the full variable domain is EAGVAQSPRYKIIEKRQSVAFWCNPISGHATLYWYQQILGQGPKLLIQFQNNGVVDDSQLPKDRFSAERLKGVDSTLKIQPAKLEDSAVYLCASSLGDRRGMTQYFGPGTRLLVL.

The DNA of the CDR3 is TGCGCCAGCAGCCAAGGACAGTCGTGGGGCTATGGCTACACCTTC. Translated: CASSQGQSWGYGYTF. This rearrangement joins TRBV4-3 to TRBJ1-2; D might be TRBD1 (5 bases). CDR3 length: 15 residues. Trimming cost V 1 base and J 4 bases, with 13 bases left between them. Germline-derived CDR1 and CDR2 are LGHNA and YSLEER.

This clone appeared a single time. CDR3: CASSPRQGPDTQYF. In nucleotides, the CDR3 is TGTGCCAGCAGCCCGCGACAGGGGCCAGATACGCAGTATTTT. V and J are TRBV7-3 and TRBJ2-3; 8 nucleotides agree with TRBD1. Trimming removed 5 bases from V and 4 bases from J; junction bases left unmatched: 5. The germline CDR1 and CDR2 sequences are SGHTA and FQGTGA. The CDR3 is 14 residues long.

The chain couples TRBV11-2 to TRBJ1-1; D is unresolved. CDR3 length: 14 residues. Germline V lookup: CDR1 SGHAT, CDR2 FQNNGV. V lost 5 bases to trimming and J lost 2 bases, with 12 bases between them. CDR3 in DNA: TGTGCCAGCAGCCCCGGCAGACAAAACACTGAAGCTTTCTTT. It codes for CASSPGRQNTEAFF.

The V gene is TRBV28, the J gene TRBJ1-2; TRBD1 is a possible D gene (6 bases). CDR3 size: 12 residues. The germline CDR1 and CDR2 sequences are MDHEN and SYDVKM. V shed 8 bases and J shed 2 bases, with 9 bases lying between them. CDR3 DNA: TGTGCCAGCCATGACAGGAACTATGGCTACACCTTC. Translating it yields CASHDRNYGYTF.

The chain joins TRBV7-3 to TRBJ2-7, with TRBD2 matching 13 bases. CDR1 is SGHTA and CDR2 is FQGTGA in the germline V gene. V lost 4 bases, J lost 2 bases, and 2 bases stayed unmatched. The CDR3 totals 15 residues. The CDR3 spells CASSWTSGGAYEQYF. The CDR3 DNA reads as TGTGCCAGCAGCTGGACTAGCGGGGGAGCCTACGAGCAGTACTTC. Using reference TRBV7-3 and TRBJ2-7 for the parts outside the CDR3, the full variable domain is GAGVSQTPSNKVTEKGKYVELRCDPISGHTALYWYRQSLGQGPEFLIYFQGTGAADDSGLPNDRFFAVRPEGSVSTLKIQRTERGDSAVYLCASSWTSGGAYEQYFGPGTRLTVT.

V and J are TRBV7-2 and TRBJ2-7, with 9 bases identical to TRBD1. Trimming removed 7 bases from V and 1 base from J; junction bases left unmatched: 5. The germline V gene has CDR1 SGHTA and CDR2 FQGNSA. CDR3 length: 14 residues. CDR3 region: CASTPGTGSYEQYF. CDR3 DNA sequence: TGTGCCAGCACCCCCGGGACAGGGTCCTACGAGCAGTACTTC.

The V gene is TRBV7-6, the J gene TRBJ2-3; 11 bases agree with TRBD2. V lost 3 bases and J lost 0; bases outside the gene matches: 5. CDR3 length: 17 amino acids. Germline V CDR1 and CDR2: SGHVS, FNYEAQ. The DNA of the CDR3 is TGTGCCAGCAGCTTTTTAGCGGGAGGGCCGAGCACAGATACGCAGTATTTT. Its translation is CASSFLAGGPSTDTQYF.

The CDR3 sequence: CASSLDRGPYGYTF. The CDR3 nucleotides are TGTGCCAGCAGCCTAGACAGGGGACCCTATGGCTACACCTTC. The V and J genes are TRBV7-2 and TRBJ1-2, with 8 positions matching TRBD1. This CDR3 spans 14 amino acids. Germline V lookup: CDR1 SGHTA, CDR2 FQGNSA. With V trimmed by 5 bases and J by 4 bases, 6 bases remained unmatched.